This is a list of T cell receptor beta chains from one sample in a study of T cells in Graves' hyperthyroidism and ophthalmopathy. TCRdb itself ran the multiplex PCR reads through MiXCR, one entry per CDR3 protein. Of some 550,000 distinct CDR3 sequences listed, about a sixth were seen once; the top ten hold 3% to 4%. Specimen: blood. These receptors were taken from a woman aged 40 to 50 with Graves' ophthalmopathy. The CDR3 runs from the conserved cysteine through the conserved F or W. The D gene is left open where the match is weak. A clone size is listed for some rows: how often the clone was seen (once, few, many), or a class if it is expanded.

clone_size	v_call	d_call	j_call	cdr3_aa	cdr3_nt
many	TRBV20-1	NA	TRBJ2-7	CSASPWGRYYEQYF	TGCAGTGCTTCCCCGTGGGGGAGATACTACGAGCAGTACTTC
many	TRBV6-1	TRBD2	TRBJ2-7	CASNPAGTTAYEQYF	TGTGCCAGCAATCCCGCCGGGACTACTGCCTACGAGCAGTACTTC
NA	TRBV20-1	TRBD2	TRBJ2-7	CSARDPGGRAGYEQYF	TGCAGTGCTAGAGATCCAGGCGGGAGGGCTGGCTACGAGCAGTACTTC
NA	TRBV29-1	NA	TRBJ1-1	CSVAPILNTEAFF	TGCAGCGTCGCCCCCATCTTGAACACTGAAGCTTTCTTT
many	TRBV6-1	TRBD1	TRBJ1-6	CASSAQGALPYSPLHF	TGTGCCAGCAGTGCCCAGGGGGCCTTACCCTATTCACCCCTCCACTTT
many	TRBV20-1	TRBD1	TRBJ2-7	CSARGQGEVFGQYF	TGCAGTGCTCGTGGACAGGGGGAAGTCTTTGGGCAGTACTTC
many	TRBV11-2	TRBD2	TRBJ2-4	CASSLAPATSGYPGTKNIQYF	TGTGCCAGCAGCTTAGCCCCAGCGACTAGCGGATATCCCGGAACCAAAAACATTCAGTACTTC
many	TRBV11-2	NA	TRBJ1-1	CASSLAATLNTEAFF	TGTGCCAGCAGCTTAGCCGCGACGCTCAACACTGAAGCTTTCTTT
many	TRBV3-1	NA	TRBJ1-1	CASSQKTDTEAFF	TGTGCCAGCAGCCAAAAAACCGACACTGAAGCTTTCTTT
NA	TRBV29-1	NA	TRBJ2-3	CSVESAQGTDTQYF	TGCAGCGTTGAGTCCGCCCAGGGGACAGATACGCAGTATTTT
NA	TRBV5-1	NA	TRBJ2-7	CASSLSVGGIYEQYF	TGCGCCAGCAGCTTAAGCGTCGGAGGGATCTACGAGCAGTACTTC
few	TRBV5-6	TRBD2	TRBJ2-1	CASSPGGGLRSYNEQFF	TGTGCCAGCAGCCCCGGGGGAGGGTTGCGCTCCTACAATGAGCAGTTCTTC
many	TRBV5-1	NA	TRBJ1-1	CASSLGTQGMWTSYTEAFF	TGCGCCAGCAGCTTGGGAACGCAGGGTATGTGGACTTCGTACACTGAAGCTTTCTTT
once	TRBV10-3	TRBD2	TRBJ2-4	CAISSGERGAKNIQYF	TGTGCCATCTCCTCGGGGGAGCGGGGAGCCAAAAACATTCAGTACTTC
many	TRBV20-1	TRBD1	TRBJ2-7	CSATLGQGRSYEQYF	TGCAGTGCTACTCTGGGACAGGGGAGGTCCTACGAGCAGTACTTC
NA	TRBV12-3/TRBV12-4	TRBD1	TRBJ1-2	CASILQGVGGYTF	TGTGCCAGCATTTTACAGGGGGTTGGTGGCTACACCTTC
few	TRBV18	NA	TRBJ2-5	CASSPPALLQETQYF	TGTGCCAGCTCACCACCCGCACTACTTCAAGAGACCCAGTACTTC
many	TRBV7-9	NA	TRBJ2-1	CASSLGVEHEQFF	TGTGCCAGCAGCTTGGGCGTGGAGCATGAGCAGTTCTTC
NA	TRBV6-1	NA	TRBJ2-3	CASSSTGGVSTDTQYF	TGTGCCAGCAGTTCGACAGGAGGGGTTAGCACAGATACGCAGTATTTT
many	TRBV28	TRBD2	TRBJ2-3	CASSTSGDTDTQYF	TGTGCCAGCAGTACTAGCGGGGACACAGATACGCAGTATTTT
many	TRBV10-3	TRBD2	TRBJ2-7	CAISAPGLAGVEQYF	TGTGCCATCAGCGCTCCGGGACTAGCGGGAGTGGAGCAGTACTTC
NA	TRBV6-5	NA	TRBJ1-2	CASSYLGDGYTF	TGTGCCAGCAGTTACTTGGGCGATGGCTACACCTTC
NA	TRBV29-1	NA	TRBJ1-4	CSVQDSTPGLNEKLFF	TGCAGCGTTCAGGACAGCACCCCGGGCCTTAATGAAAAACTGTTTTTT
NA	TRBV5-1	NA	TRBJ2-2	CASKPQPGIANTGELFF	TGCGCCAGCAAACCCCAGCCTGGGATCGCGAACACCGGGGAGCTGTTTTTT
many	TRBV12-3/TRBV12-4	TRBD1	TRBJ2-7	CASRTAGTGQQYF	TGTGCCAGCAGAACAGCCGGGACAGGACAGCAGTACTTC
NA	TRBV28	TRBD2	TRBJ2-3	CASSFIGLAGVDTQYF	TGTGCCAGCAGTTTTATAGGACTAGCGGGAGTGGATACGCAGTATTTT
many	TRBV28	TRBD2	TRBJ2-7	CASSSPRLAGGEQYF	TGTGCCAGCAGTTCCCCCCGACTAGCGGGAGGCGAGCAGTACTTC
NA	TRBV28	TRBD2	TRBJ2-1	CASSLASGRVGEQFF	TGTGCCAGCAGTTTAGCCAGCGGGAGAGTAGGTGAGCAGTTCTTC
NA	TRBV5-1	TRBD1	TRBJ1-5	CASRQGEGSNQPQHF	TGCGCCAGCAGACAGGGGGAGGGGAGCAATCAGCCCCAGCATTTT
many	TRBV6-2/TRBV6-3	TRBD1	TRBJ2-5	CASSPTGTGGETQYF	TGTGCCAGCAGCCCTACCGGGACAGGAGGGGAGACCCAGTACTTC
few	TRBV20-1	NA	TRBJ1-2	CSARDISVEGGYTF	TGCAGTGCTAGAGATATCAGTGTCGAGGGGGGCTACACCTTC
few	TRBV7-2	NA	TRBJ1-4	CASSLEAFNEKLFF	TGTGCCAGCAGCTTAGAAGCGTTCAATGAAAAACTGTTTTTT
many	TRBV3-1	NA	TRBJ2-1	CASSPRGVNEQFF	TGTGCCAGCAGCCCGAGGGGGGTGAATGAGCAGTTCTTC